The clone carrying this TCR beta chain was observed a handful of times. Per sorted-subset replicate PCR, input was approximately 210 ng DNA, representing tens of thousands of T cell genomes. Using immunoSEQ multiplex PCR, the repertoire was profiled, and TCRdb retains in-frame clones only, with some absent. Altogether approximately 2,300,000 clones are present, just under 95% being singletons, with the ten largest covering about 0.41%. The source of the sample is a study of shared clonotypes between healthy human individuals. The overall study: Samples came from two female and three male donors aged 18 to 49.

CDR1 MNHNS and CDR2 SASEGT come from the germline V gene. This CDR3 has 12 residues. The V and J ends lost 7 bases and 4 bases respectively, with 10 bases between them. The sample consisted of naive CD4+ T cells from PBMCs. As to subset: CD45RA+ positively selected. V and J are TRBV6-1 and TRBJ1-2; D gene ambiguous. The receptor comes from a man younger than 30 in good health. Some clones in this sample may be carry-over from other donors' samples. The CDR3 bases are TGTGCCAGCACGGCGGGAGGCTATGGCTACACCTTC. Translated, it gives CASTAGGYGYTF.